These T cell receptor beta chains were read from a single sample in a study of OX40 agonist ivuxolimab in advanced cancers. Method: immunoSEQ multiplex PCR; TCRdb's copy keeps in-frame clones and lacks some. The table lists about 35,000 clones, 82% of them singletons. The starting material was CD4+ or CD8+ T cells sorted from blood, obtained in a trial of the OX40 agonist ivuxolimab. The source of these receptors is an adult with an advanced solid tumor such as melanoma, head and neck, liver or kidney cancer. The CDR3 runs from the conserved cysteine through the conserved F or W. Each record gives: V gene, J gene, clone size, CDR3 length, D gene, CDR3 protein, CDR3 DNA. D genes are given only for firm matches. Expanded clones get a size class; other rows say once, few or many, or leave the size out.

V gene: TRBV27
J gene: TRBJ1-6
clone size: .
CDR3 length: 14
D gene: .
CDR3 protein: CASSPGTEGSPLHF
CDR3 DNA: TGTGCCAGCAGTCCTGGGACCGAAGGTTCACCCCTCCACTTT

V gene: TRBV4-1
J gene: TRBJ2-7
clone size: .
CDR3 length: 14
D gene: TRBD2
CDR3 protein: CASSLREGGFEQYF
CDR3 DNA: TGCGCCAGCAGCCTGCGGGAGGGCGGGTTTGAGCAGTACTTC

V gene: TRBV5-1
J gene: TRBJ1-1
clone size: .
CDR3 length: 17
D gene: .
CDR3 protein: CASSPGDYGVLDTEAFF
CDR3 DNA: TGCGCCAGCTCCCCAGGGGACTATGGGGTACTTGATACTGAAGCTTTCTTT

V gene: TRBV6-5
J gene: TRBJ1-2
clone size: few
CDR3 length: 12
D gene: .
CDR3 protein: CASSYGNYGYTF
CDR3 DNA: TGTGCCAGCAGTTACGGCAACTATGGCTACACCTTC

V gene: TRBV11-2
J gene: TRBJ2-1
clone size: .
CDR3 length: 14
D gene: .
CDR3 protein: CASSLGKPGGEQFF
CDR3 DNA: TGTGCCAGCAGCTTAGGGAAACCGGGTGGTGAGCAGTTCTTC

V gene: TRBV7-2
J gene: TRBJ1-4
clone size: .
CDR3 length: 14
D gene: .
CDR3 protein: CASRATGFNEKLFF
CDR3 DNA: TGTGCCAGCAGGGCTACAGGGTTTAATGAAAAACTGTTTTTT

V gene: TRBV9
J gene: TRBJ2-1
clone size: .
CDR3 length: 14
D gene: .
CDR3 protein: CASSPPVGPKEQFF
CDR3 DNA: TGTGCCAGCAGCCCCCCCGTGGGGCCCAAAGAGCAGTTCTTC

V gene: TRBV6-6
J gene: TRBJ1-5
clone size: once
CDR3 length: 15
D gene: TRBD1
CDR3 protein: CASSYVQGERQPQHF
CDR3 DNA: TGTGCCAGCAGTTACGTACAGGGGGAACGTCAGCCCCAGCATTTT

V gene: TRBV25-1
J gene: TRBJ2-4
clone size: few
CDR3 length: 13
D gene: TRBD1
CDR3 protein: CASNPGQGHIQYF
CDR3 DNA: TGTGCCAGCAATCCGGGACAGGGGCACATTCAGTACTTC

V gene: TRBV11-2
J gene: TRBJ1-1
clone size: .
CDR3 length: 16
D gene: .
CDR3 protein: CASRLGPWGENTEAFF
CDR3 DNA: TGTGCCAGCAGATTGGGACCCTGGGGGGAAAACACTGAAGCTTTCTTT

V gene: TRBV28
J gene: TRBJ2-3
clone size: .
CDR3 length: 17
D gene: TRBD1
CDR3 protein: CASSFGPTGGITDTQYF
CDR3 DNA: TGTGCCAGCAGTTTTGGCCCGACAGGGGGTATCACAGATACGCAGTATTTT

V gene: TRBV18
J gene: TRBJ2-5
clone size: .
CDR3 length: 16
D gene: TRBD1
CDR3 protein: CASSPPRGQNKETQYF
CDR3 DNA: TGTGCCAGCTCACCACCCCGGGGACAGAACAAAGAGACCCAGTACTTC

V gene: TRBV27
J gene: TRBJ2-3
clone size: .
CDR3 length: 12
D gene: .
CDR3 protein: CASSPPADTQYF
CDR3 DNA: TGTGCCAGCAGTCCCCCCGCAGATACGCAGTATTTT

V gene: TRBV27
J gene: TRBJ1-1
clone size: once
CDR3 length: 13
D gene: .
CDR3 protein: CASLGRWDTEAFF
CDR3 DNA: TGTGCCAGCCTAGGGAGGTGGGACACTGAAGCTTTCTTT

V gene: TRBV5-1
J gene: TRBJ2-1
clone size: .
CDR3 length: 15
D gene: TRBD2
CDR3 protein: CASSDTSGANNEQFF
CDR3 DNA: TGCGCCAGCAGCGACACTAGCGGGGCGAACAATGAGCAGTTCTTC

V gene: TRBV7-2
J gene: TRBJ2-7
clone size: .
CDR3 length: 13
D gene: TRBD2
CDR3 protein: CASSLGGSGTSEF
CDR3 DNA: TGTGCCAGCAGCTTAGGGGGGTCCGGGACTAGCGAGTTC

V gene: TRBV4-1
J gene: TRBJ2-4
clone size: .
CDR3 length: 11
D gene: .
CDR3 protein: CASSQQNIQYF
CDR3 DNA: TGCGCCAGCAGCCAGCAAAACATTCAGTACTTC

V gene: TRBV19
J gene: TRBJ2-3
clone size: .
CDR3 length: 16
D gene: TRBD2
CDR3 protein: CASSSSGSPYLDTQYF
CDR3 DNA: TGTGCCAGTAGTTCCAGCGGGAGCCCCTATCTAGATACGCAGTATTTT

V gene: TRBV7-8
J gene: TRBJ1-2
clone size: .
CDR3 length: 14
D gene: .
CDR3 protein: CASSPSLVGVGYTF
CDR3 DNA: TGTGCCAGCAGCCCGTCTCTGGTTGGGGTTGGCTACACCTTC

V gene: TRBV4-1
J gene: TRBJ2-7
clone size: .
CDR3 length: 15
D gene: .
CDR3 protein: CASSQEAGALYEQYF
CDR3 DNA: TGCGCCAGCAGCCAAGAGGCAGGGGCGCTCTACGAGCAGTACTTC

V gene: TRBV5-1
J gene: TRBJ2-7
clone size: .
CDR3 length: 11
D gene: .
CDR3 protein: CASSPGYEQYF
CDR3 DNA: TGCGCCAGCAGCCCCGGCTACGAGCAGTACTTC

V gene: TRBV2
J gene: TRBJ2-1
clone size: .
CDR3 length: 14
D gene: .
CDR3 protein: CASLTTGKYNEQFF
CDR3 DNA: TGTGCCAGTTTAACGACGGGAAAATACAATGAGCAGTTCTTC

V gene: TRBV18
J gene: TRBJ1-2
clone size: .
CDR3 length: 16
D gene: .
CDR3 protein: CASSQPEVQGPAGYTF
CDR3 DNA: TGTGCCAGCTCACAACCCGAAGTCCAGGGGCCGGCGGGCTACACCTTC

V gene: TRBV14
J gene: TRBJ1-1
clone size: few
CDR3 length: 15
D gene: .
CDR3 protein: CASSRAWQLNTEAFF
CDR3 DNA: TGTGCCAGCAGCCGTGCCTGGCAGTTGAACACTGAAGCTTTCTTT

V gene: TRBV23-1
J gene: TRBJ2-7
clone size: .
CDR3 length: 15
D gene: .
CDR3 protein: CASSQWGSNSYEQYF
CDR3 DNA: TGCGCCAGCAGTCAATGGGGCTCTAATTCCTACGAGCAGTACTTC

V gene: TRBV19
J gene: TRBJ2-3
clone size: .
CDR3 length: 17
D gene: TRBD1
CDR3 protein: CASSRWDREVGTDTQYF
CDR3 DNA: TGTGCCAGTAGTCGTTGGGACAGAGAGGTCGGCACAGATACGCAGTATTTT

V gene: TRBV25-1
J gene: TRBJ1-4
clone size: .
CDR3 length: 12
D gene: .
CDR3 protein: CASSASNEKLFF
CDR3 DNA: TGTGCCAGCAGTGCTTCTAATGAAAAACTGTTTTTT

V gene: TRBV4-1
J gene: TRBJ1-1
clone size: .
CDR3 length: 14
D gene: .
CDR3 protein: CASSQRQLNTEAFF
CDR3 DNA: TGCGCCAGCAGCCAAAGGCAACTGAACACTGAAGCTTTCTTT

V gene: TRBV7-6
J gene: TRBJ2-7
clone size: .
CDR3 length: 13
D gene: .
CDR3 protein: CASSLAVSYEQYF
CDR3 DNA: TGTGCCAGCAGCTTAGCGGTCTCCTACGAGCAGTACTTC

V gene: TRBV11-2
J gene: TRBJ1-5
clone size: .
CDR3 length: 14
D gene: .
CDR3 protein: CASSLGGVRQPQHF
CDR3 DNA: TGTGCCAGCAGCTTAGGTGGGGTGAGGCAGCCCCAGCATTTT

V gene: TRBV4-1
J gene: TRBJ2-4
clone size: few
CDR3 length: 15
D gene: .
CDR3 protein: CASSQDGGRRNIQYF
CDR3 DNA: TGCGCCAGCAGCCAAGATGGGGGCAGGAGGAACATTCAGTACTTC

V gene: TRBV28
J gene: TRBJ1-5
clone size: .
CDR3 length: 13
D gene: .
CDR3 protein: CASSLPGHQPQHF
CDR3 DNA: TGTGCCAGCAGTTTACCGGGACATCAGCCCCAGCATTTT

V gene: TRBV28
J gene: TRBJ2-1
clone size: .
CDR3 length: 16
D gene: TRBD2
CDR3 protein: CASSTRLAGIVNEQFF
CDR3 DNA: TGTGCCAGCAGTACCCGACTAGCGGGGATAGTCAATGAGCAGTTCTTC

V gene: TRBV19
J gene: TRBJ2-7
clone size: .
CDR3 length: 14
D gene: .
CDR3 protein: CASSSGTPDYEQYF
CDR3 DNA: TGTGCCAGTAGTAGCGGGACTCCTGACTACGAGCAGTACTTC

V gene: TRBV4-1
J gene: TRBJ2-7
clone size: .
CDR3 length: 14
D gene: .
CDR3 protein: CASSQVTESYEQYF
CDR3 DNA: TGCGCCAGCAGCCAAGTGACGGAATCCTACGAGCAGTACTTC

V gene: TRBV27
J gene: TRBJ2-6
clone size: .
CDR3 length: 16
D gene: .
CDR3 protein: CASSLGHSSGANVLTF
CDR3 DNA: TGTGCCAGCAGTTTAGGGCATTCCTCTGGGGCCAACGTCCTGACTTTC

V gene: TRBV11-2
J gene: TRBJ1-1
clone size: once
CDR3 length: 13
D gene: .
CDR3 protein: CASSLDLGNVAFF
CDR3 DNA: TGTGCCAGCAGCTTAGATCTGGGGAACGTAGCTTTCTTT

V gene: TRBV5-1
J gene: TRBJ2-1
clone size: .
CDR3 length: 16
D gene: TRBD2
CDR3 protein: CASSLEGTSGYNEQFF
CDR3 DNA: TGCGCCAGCAGCTTGGAAGGGACTAGCGGTTACAATGAGCAGTTCTTC

V gene: TRBV28
J gene: TRBJ2-1
clone size: few
CDR3 length: 17
D gene: TRBD2
CDR3 protein: CASSLGGASGVNNEQFF
CDR3 DNA: TGTGCCAGCAGTCTTGGGGGGGCTAGCGGGGTTAACAATGAGCAGTTCTTC

V gene: TRBV28
J gene: TRBJ2-7
clone size: .
CDR3 length: 14
D gene: .
CDR3 protein: CASKPPEGPYEQYF
CDR3 DNA: TGTGCCAGCAAACCGCCCGAGGGGCCCTACGAGCAGTACTTC

V gene: TRBV30
J gene: TRBJ2-5
clone size: .
CDR3 length: 13
D gene: .
CDR3 protein: CAWDLGQQETQYF
CDR3 DNA: TGTGCCTGGGACCTCGGACAGCAAGAGACCCAGTACTTC

V gene: TRBV5-4
J gene: TRBJ2-3
clone size: .
CDR3 length: 12
D gene: .
CDR3 protein: CASRNNRDTQYF
CDR3 DNA: TGTGCCAGCAGGAATAACAGGGATACGCAGTATTTT

V gene: TRBV28
J gene: TRBJ2-3
clone size: .
CDR3 length: 18
D gene: TRBD1
CDR3 protein: CASSPPFPTDRRTDTQYF
CDR3 DNA: TGTGCCAGCAGTCCGCCTTTCCCGACGGACAGGAGGACAGATACGCAGTATTTT

V gene: TRBV9
J gene: TRBJ1-6
clone size: once
CDR3 length: 17
D gene: .
CDR3 protein: CASSVAILGTEGSPLHF
CDR3 DNA: TGTGCCAGCAGCGTAGCTATACTCGGGACGGAAGGCTCACCCCTCCACTTT

V gene: TRBV10-3
J gene: TRBJ2-2
clone size: once
CDR3 length: 14
D gene: .
CDR3 protein: CAISETGSDGELFF
CDR3 DNA: TGTGCCATCAGTGAAACAGGGTCGGACGGGGAGCTGTTTTTT

V gene: TRBV6-6
J gene: TRBJ2-7
clone size: .
CDR3 length: 13
D gene: .
CDR3 protein: CASSNDSPYEQYF
CDR3 DNA: TGTGCCAGCAGTAACGACAGTCCCTACGAGCAGTACTTC

V gene: TRBV28
J gene: TRBJ2-7
clone size: .
CDR3 length: 18
D gene: TRBD1
CDR3 protein: CASSSPSPNRGRVYEQYF
CDR3 DNA: TGTGCCAGCAGTTCACCGTCCCCTAACAGGGGGCGCGTATACGAGCAGTACTTC

V gene: TRBV13
J gene: TRBJ1-2
clone size: once
CDR3 length: 14
D gene: .
CDR3 protein: CASSLGTGSYGYTF
CDR3 DNA: TGTGCCAGCAGCTTAGGCACAGGGAGCTATGGCTACACCTTC

V gene: TRBV7-2
J gene: TRBJ2-7
clone size: .
CDR3 length: 13
D gene: .
CDR3 protein: CASSPWTGYEQYF
CDR3 DNA: TGTGCCAGCAGCCCCTGGACTGGCTACGAGCAGTACTTC

V gene: TRBV6-5
J gene: TRBJ2-1
clone size: .
CDR3 length: 16
D gene: .
CDR3 protein: CASSYSDSGENNEQFF
CDR3 DNA: TGTGCCAGCAGTTACTCGGACAGCGGGGAAAACAATGAGCAGTTCTTC

V gene: TRBV7-9
J gene: TRBJ1-2
clone size: .
CDR3 length: 11
D gene: .
CDR3 protein: CASSFAEGYTF
CDR3 DNA: TGTGCCAGCAGCTTTGCCGAAGGCTACACCTTC

V gene: TRBV19
J gene: TRBJ2-1
clone size: .
CDR3 length: 15
D gene: .
CDR3 protein: CASSIGNVPYNEQFF
CDR3 DNA: TGTGCCAGTAGTATAGGGAACGTCCCCTACAATGAGCAGTTCTTC

V gene: TRBV27
J gene: TRBJ2-2
clone size: .
CDR3 length: 12
D gene: .
CDR3 protein: CASRGGAGELFF
CDR3 DNA: TGTGCCAGCAGAGGGGGGGCCGGGGAGCTGTTTTTT

V gene: TRBV7-8
J gene: TRBJ1-3
clone size: .
CDR3 length: 17
D gene: .
CDR3 protein: CASSLESHRFSGNTIYF
CDR3 DNA: TGTGCCAGCAGCTTAGAATCGCACAGATTCTCTGGAAACACCATATATTTT

V gene: TRBV7-3
J gene: TRBJ2-1
clone size: many
CDR3 length: 18
D gene: TRBD1
CDR3 protein: CASSSPPADPGQSNEQFF
CDR3 DNA: TGTGCCAGCAGCTCTCCACCGGCAGACCCGGGACAGAGCAATGAGCAGTTCTTC

V gene: TRBV15
J gene: TRBJ2-7
clone size: .
CDR3 length: 16
D gene: .
CDR3 protein: CATSRDLGLGSYEQYF
CDR3 DNA: TGTGCCACCAGCAGAGATCTGGGGCTTGGCTCCTACGAGCAGTACTTC

V gene: TRBV29-1
J gene: TRBJ1-2
clone size: once
CDR3 length: 11
D gene: .
CDR3 protein: CSTRVTYGYTF
CDR3 DNA: TGCAGCACCCGGGTAACCTACGGCTACACCTTC

V gene: TRBV6-1
J gene: TRBJ2-7
clone size: .
CDR3 length: 14
D gene: TRBD2
CDR3 protein: CASSFGLAAYEQYF
CDR3 DNA: TGTGCCAGCAGCTTTGGACTAGCGGCTTACGAGCAGTACTTC